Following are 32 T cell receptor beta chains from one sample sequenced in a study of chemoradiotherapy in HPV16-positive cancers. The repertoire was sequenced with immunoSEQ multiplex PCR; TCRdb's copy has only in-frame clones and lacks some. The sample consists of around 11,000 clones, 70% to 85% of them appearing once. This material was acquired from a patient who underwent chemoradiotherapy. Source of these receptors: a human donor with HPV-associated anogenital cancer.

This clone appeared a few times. CDR3 residues: CASSNRVEGSPLHF. In nucleotides, the CDR3 is TGTGCCAGCAGCAACAGGGTAGAGGGTTCACCCCTCCACTTT. This chain uses TRBV5-6 with TRBJ1-6, with D perhaps TRBD1 (6 bases). The germline CDR1 and CDR2 sequences are SGHDT and YYEEEE. The CDR3 loop spans 14 amino acids. Trimming removed 4 bases from V and 9 bases from J, with 14 bases in between.

CDR3 sequence reads: CASSPKSLSYNEQFF. DNA of the CDR3: TGTGCCAGCTCACCTAAATCCTTGTCTTACAATGAGCAGTTCTTC. The chain is built from TRBV18 and TRBJ2-1; D remains ambiguous. The CDR3 totals 15 residues. Germline V gene sequence: CDR1 KGHSH, CDR2 LQKENI. The V end was cut by 3 bases, the J end by 4 bases, with 13 bases between.

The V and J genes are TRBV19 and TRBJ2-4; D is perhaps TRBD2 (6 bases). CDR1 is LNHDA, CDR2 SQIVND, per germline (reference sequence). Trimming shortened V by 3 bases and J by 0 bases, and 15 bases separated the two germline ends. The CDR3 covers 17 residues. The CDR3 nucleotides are TGTGCCAGTAGTATTTTTGGAGGGCCCCTAGCCAAAAACATTCAGTACTTC. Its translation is CASSIFGGPLAKNIQYF.

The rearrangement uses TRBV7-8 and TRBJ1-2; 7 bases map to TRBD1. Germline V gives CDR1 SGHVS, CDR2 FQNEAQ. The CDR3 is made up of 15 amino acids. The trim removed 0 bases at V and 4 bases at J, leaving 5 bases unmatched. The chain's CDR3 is CASSLAPQGSYGYTF. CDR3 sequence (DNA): TGTGCCAGCAGCTTAGCCCCACAGGGGAGCTATGGCTACACCTTC. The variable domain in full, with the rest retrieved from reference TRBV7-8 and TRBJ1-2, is GAGVSQSPRYKVAKRGQDVALRCDPISGHVSLFWYQQALGQGPEFLTYFQNEAQLDKSGLPSDRFFAERPEGSVSTLKIQRTQQEDSAVYLCASSLAPQGSYGYTFGSGTRLTVV.

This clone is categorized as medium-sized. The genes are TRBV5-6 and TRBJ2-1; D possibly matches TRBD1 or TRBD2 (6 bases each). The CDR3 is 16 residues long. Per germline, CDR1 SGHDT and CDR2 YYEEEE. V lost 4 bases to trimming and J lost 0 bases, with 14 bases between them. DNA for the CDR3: TGTGCCAGCAGCCCCCTAGGGGGAGGCTCCTACAATGAGCAGTTCTTC. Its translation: CASSPLGGGSYNEQFF.

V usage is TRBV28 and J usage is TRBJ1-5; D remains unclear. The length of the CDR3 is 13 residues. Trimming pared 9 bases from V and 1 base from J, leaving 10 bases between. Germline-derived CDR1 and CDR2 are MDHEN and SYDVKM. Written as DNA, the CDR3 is TGTGCCAGTGTCCATGACAGCAATCAGCCCCAGCATTTT. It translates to CASVHDSNQPQHF.

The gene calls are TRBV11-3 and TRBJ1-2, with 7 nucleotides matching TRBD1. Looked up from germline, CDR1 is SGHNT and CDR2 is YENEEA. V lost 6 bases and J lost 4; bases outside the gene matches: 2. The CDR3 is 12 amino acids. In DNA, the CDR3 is TGTGCCAGCAGTCCAGGGGGCTATGGCTACACCTTC. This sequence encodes CASSPGGYGYTF. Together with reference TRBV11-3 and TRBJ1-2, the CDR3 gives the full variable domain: EAGVVQSPRYKIIEKKQPVAFWCNPISGHNTLYWYLQNLGQGPELLIRYENEEAVDDSQLPKDRFSAERLKGVDSTLKIQPAELGDSAVYLCASSPGGYGYTFGSGTRLTVV.

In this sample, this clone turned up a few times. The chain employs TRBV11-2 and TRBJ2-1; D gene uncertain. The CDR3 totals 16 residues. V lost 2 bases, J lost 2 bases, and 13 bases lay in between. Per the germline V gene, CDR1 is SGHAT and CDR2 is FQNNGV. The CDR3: CASSLTDGRTYNEQFF. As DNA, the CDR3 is TGTGCCAGCAGCTTAACCGACGGACGGACCTACAATGAGCAGTTCTTC.

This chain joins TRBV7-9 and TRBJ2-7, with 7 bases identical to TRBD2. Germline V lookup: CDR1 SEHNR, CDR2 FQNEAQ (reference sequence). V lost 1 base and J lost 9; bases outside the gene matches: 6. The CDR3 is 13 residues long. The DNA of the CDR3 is TGTGCCAGCAGCTTAGTTCCGGGGGGAGTGCAGTACTTC. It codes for CASSLVPGGVQYF.

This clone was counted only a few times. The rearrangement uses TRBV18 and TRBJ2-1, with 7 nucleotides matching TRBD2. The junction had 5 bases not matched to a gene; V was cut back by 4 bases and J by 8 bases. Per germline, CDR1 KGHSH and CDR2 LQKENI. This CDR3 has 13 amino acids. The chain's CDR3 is CASSRGRVHEQFF. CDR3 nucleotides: TGTGCCAGCTCACGTGGGAGGGTGCATGAGCAGTTCTTC. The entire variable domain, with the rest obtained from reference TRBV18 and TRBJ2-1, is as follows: NAGVMQNPRHLVRRRGQEARLRCSPMKGHSHVYWYRQLPEEGLKFMVYLQKENIIDESGMPKERFSAEFPKEGPSILRIQQVVRGDSAAYFCASSRGRVHEQFFGPGTRLTVL.

CDR3 sequence reads: CASSLGGLWGQETQYF. The CDR3 coding sequence is TGTGCCAGCAGCTTAGGGGGCTTATGGGGGCAAGAGACCCAGTACTTC. V and J are TRBV7-2 and TRBJ2-5; D tentatively fits TRBD1 or TRBD2 (5 bases each). Germline CDR1 reads SGHTA; CDR2 reads FQGNSA. The CDR3 consists of 16 residues. V gave up 1 base and J gave up 2 bases, with 14 bases separating them.

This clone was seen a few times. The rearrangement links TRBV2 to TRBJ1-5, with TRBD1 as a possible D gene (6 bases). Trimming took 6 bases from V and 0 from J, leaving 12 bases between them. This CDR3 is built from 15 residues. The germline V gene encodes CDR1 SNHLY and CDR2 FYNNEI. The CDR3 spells CASRIGGDSNQPQHF. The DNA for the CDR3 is TGTGCCAGCAGAATTGGGGGCGATAGCAATCAGCCCCAGCATTTT.

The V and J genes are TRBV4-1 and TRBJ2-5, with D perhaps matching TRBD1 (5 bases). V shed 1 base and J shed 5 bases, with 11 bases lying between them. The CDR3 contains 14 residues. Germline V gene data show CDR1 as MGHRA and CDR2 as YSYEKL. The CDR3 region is CASSQVPGQETQYF. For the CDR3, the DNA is TGCGCCAGCAGCCAAGTTCCAGGGCAGGAGACCCAGTACTTC.

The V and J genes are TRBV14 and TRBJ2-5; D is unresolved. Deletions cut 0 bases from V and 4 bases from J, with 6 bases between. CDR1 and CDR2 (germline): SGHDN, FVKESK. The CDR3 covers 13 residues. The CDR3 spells CASSQDIRETQYF. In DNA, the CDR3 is TGTGCCAGCAGCCAAGATATTCGAGAGACCCAGTACTTC.

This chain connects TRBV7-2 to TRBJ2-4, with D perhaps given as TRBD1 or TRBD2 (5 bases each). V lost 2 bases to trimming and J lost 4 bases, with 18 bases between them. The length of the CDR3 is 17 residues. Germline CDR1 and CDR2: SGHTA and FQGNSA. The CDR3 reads CASSLSLSPGPKNIQYF. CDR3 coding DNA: TGTGCCAGCAGCTTAAGCTTGTCTCCGGGACCAAAAAACATTCAGTACTTC.

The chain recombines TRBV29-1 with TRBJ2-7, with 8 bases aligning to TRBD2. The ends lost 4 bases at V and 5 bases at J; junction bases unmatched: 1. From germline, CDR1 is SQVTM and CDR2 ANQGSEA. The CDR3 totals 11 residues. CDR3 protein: CSVAGGDEQYV. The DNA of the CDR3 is TGCAGCGTTGCCGGGGGGGACGAGCAGTACGTC.

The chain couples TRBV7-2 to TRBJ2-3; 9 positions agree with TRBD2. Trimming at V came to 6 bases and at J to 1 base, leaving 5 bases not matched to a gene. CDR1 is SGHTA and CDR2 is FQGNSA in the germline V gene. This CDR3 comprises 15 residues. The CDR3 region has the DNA TGTGCCAGCAGGGGCGAGCGGGGGGGCACAGATACGCAGTATTTT. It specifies CASRGERGGTDTQYF. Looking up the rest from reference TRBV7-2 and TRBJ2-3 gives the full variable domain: GAGVSQSPSNKVTEKGKDVELRCDPISGHTALYWYRQSLGQGLEFLIYFQGNSAPDKSGLPSDRFSAERTGGSVSTLTIQRTQQEDSAVYLCASRGERGGTDTQYFGPGTRLTVL.

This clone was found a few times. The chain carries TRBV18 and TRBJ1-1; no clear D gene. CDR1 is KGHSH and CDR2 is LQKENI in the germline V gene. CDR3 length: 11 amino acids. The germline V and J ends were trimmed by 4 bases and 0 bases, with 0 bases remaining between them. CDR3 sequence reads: CASSLNTEAFF. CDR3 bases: TGTGCCAGCTCACTGAACACTGAAGCTTTCTTT.

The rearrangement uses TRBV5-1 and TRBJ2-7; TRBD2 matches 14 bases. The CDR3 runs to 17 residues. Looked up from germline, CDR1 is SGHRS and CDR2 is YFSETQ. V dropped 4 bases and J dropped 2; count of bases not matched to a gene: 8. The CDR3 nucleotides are TGCGCCAGCAGCCTGGGACTAGCGGGAGAGATCCCCTACGAGCAGTACTTC. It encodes CASSLGLAGEIPYEQYF.

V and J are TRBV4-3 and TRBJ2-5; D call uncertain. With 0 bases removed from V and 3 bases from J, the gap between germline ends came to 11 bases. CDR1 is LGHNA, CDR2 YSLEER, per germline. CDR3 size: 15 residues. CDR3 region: CASSQDYRREETQYF. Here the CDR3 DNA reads TGCGCCAGCAGCCAAGATTATAGAAGGGAAGAGACCCAGTACTTC.

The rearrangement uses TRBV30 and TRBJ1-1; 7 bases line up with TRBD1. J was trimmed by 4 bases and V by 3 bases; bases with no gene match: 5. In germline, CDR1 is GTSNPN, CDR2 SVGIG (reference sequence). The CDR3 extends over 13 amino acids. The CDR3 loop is CAWSSGQFTEAFF. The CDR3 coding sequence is TGTGCCTGGAGCTCGGGACAGTTCACTGAAGCTTTCTTT.

The CDR3 reads CAWSQGWRPQHF. The CDR3 DNA is TGTGCCTGGAGTCAGGGGTGGAGGCCCCAGCATTTT. This chain uses TRBV30 with TRBJ1-5; D might be TRBD1 (6 bases). V lost 2 bases, J lost 9 bases, and 11 bases lay in between. CDR1 and CDR2 (germline): GTSNPN, SVGIG (reference sequence). The CDR3 consists of 12 residues.

As DNA, the CDR3 is TGCAGTGCCTATAGCGGGAGTGGGCAGTTCTTC. Translating gives CSAYSGSGQFF. The chain combines TRBV20-1 with TRBJ2-1; 9 bases are a match to TRBD2. Germline CDR1 is DFQATT and CDR2 is SNEGSKA (reference sequence). The CDR3 runs to 11 residues. V lost 6 bases to trimming and J lost 12 bases; unmatched junction nucleotides: 6.

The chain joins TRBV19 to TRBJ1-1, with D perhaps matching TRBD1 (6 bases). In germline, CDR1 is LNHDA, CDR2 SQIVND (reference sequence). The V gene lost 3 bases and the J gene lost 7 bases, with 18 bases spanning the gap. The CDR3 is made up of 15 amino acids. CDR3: CASSMGFLGAGEAFF. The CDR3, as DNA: TGTGCCAGTAGTATGGGGTTTTTGGGGGCCGGTGAAGCTTTCTTT.

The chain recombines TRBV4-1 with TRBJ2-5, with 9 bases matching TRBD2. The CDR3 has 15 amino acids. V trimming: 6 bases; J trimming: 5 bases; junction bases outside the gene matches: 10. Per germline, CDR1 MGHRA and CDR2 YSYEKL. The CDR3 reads CASSRNSGSLETQYF. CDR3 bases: TGCGCCAGCAGTCGAAATAGCGGGAGCCTGGAGACCCAGTACTTC.

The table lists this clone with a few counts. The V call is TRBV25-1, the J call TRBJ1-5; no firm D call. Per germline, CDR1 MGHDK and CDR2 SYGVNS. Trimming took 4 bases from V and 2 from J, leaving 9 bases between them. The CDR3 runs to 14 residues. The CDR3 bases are TGTGCCAGCAGTGTTGTTGGTGGCAATCAGCCCCAGCATTTT. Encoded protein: CASSVVGGNQPQHF.

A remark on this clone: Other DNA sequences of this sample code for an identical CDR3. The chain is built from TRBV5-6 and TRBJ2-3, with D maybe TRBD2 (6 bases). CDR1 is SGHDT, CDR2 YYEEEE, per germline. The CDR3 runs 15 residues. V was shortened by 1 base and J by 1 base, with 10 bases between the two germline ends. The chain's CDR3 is CASSLPAGRTDTQYF. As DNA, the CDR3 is TGTGCCAGCAGCTTGCCAGCGGGCCGCACAGATACGCAGTATTTT.

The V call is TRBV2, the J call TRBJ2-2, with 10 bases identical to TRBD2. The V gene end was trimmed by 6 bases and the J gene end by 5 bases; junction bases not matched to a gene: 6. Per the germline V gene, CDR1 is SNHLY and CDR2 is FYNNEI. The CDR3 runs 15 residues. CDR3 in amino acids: CASRRTSGRTGELFF. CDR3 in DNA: TGTGCCAGCAGGAGGACTAGCGGACGAACCGGGGAGCTGTTTTTT.

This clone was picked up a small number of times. CDR3 coding DNA: TGTGCCAGCAGCTTCGGGGGGAAGAATGAAAAACTGTTTTTT. It specifies CASSFGGKNEKLFF. The chain has TRBV7-9 and TRBJ1-4; D might be TRBD1 (5 bases). V gave up 3 bases and J gave up 5 bases, with 10 bases separating them. The CDR3 sequence is 14 residues long. Looked up from germline, CDR1 is SEHNR and CDR2 is FQNEAQ (reference sequence).

The CDR3 DNA is TGCGCCAGCAGCCAAAAGGGACAGGGGGAGGGCTACACCTTC. It yields the protein CASSQKGQGEGYTF. This chain links TRBV5-1 with TRBJ1-2; 11 nucleotides agree with TRBD1. The CDR3 sequence is 14 residues long. V shed 4 bases and J 8 bases; nucleotides not matched to a gene: 7. Germline-derived CDR1 and CDR2 are SGHRS and YFSETQ.

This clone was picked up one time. The CDR3: CASVGGPGDEQFF. CDR3 bases: TGTGCCAGCGTTGGGGGGCCGGGGGATGAGCAGTTCTTC. The chain employs TRBV2 and TRBJ2-1; TRBD1 or TRBD2 may be the D gene (6 bases each). Trimming took 8 bases from V and 8 from J, leaving 16 bases between them. The germline V gene has CDR1 SNHLY and CDR2 FYNNEI. This CDR3 region has 13 residues.

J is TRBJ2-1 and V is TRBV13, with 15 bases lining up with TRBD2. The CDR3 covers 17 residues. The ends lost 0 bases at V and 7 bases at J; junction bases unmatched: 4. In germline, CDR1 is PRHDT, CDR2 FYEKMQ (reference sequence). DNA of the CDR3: TGTGCCAGCAGCTTAGGGGCGGGACTAGCGGGAGGAAATGAGCAGTTCTTC. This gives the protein CASSLGAGLAGGNEQFF.